Presented here are 16 T cell receptor beta chains from one specimen sequenced in a study of T cell responses to AZD1222 COVID-19 vaccine. Data came from immunoSEQ multiplex PCR; TCRdb stores just in-frame clones and leaves some out. The profile covers roughly 150,000 clones, with about 88% appearing a single time and around 4.9% taken by the ten largest. Here the sequenced sample was peripheral blood, taken on day 0 of AZD1222 vaccination. The receptor set was obtained from an adult in good health.

The rearrangement links TRBV27 to TRBJ2-5; no clear D gene. Per the germline V gene, CDR1 is MNHEY and CDR2 is SMNVEV (reference sequence). The CDR3 has 12 residues. V lost 6 bases and J 2 bases, leaving 7 bases between the germline ends. The CDR3 loop reads CASRGLQETQYF. The CDR3 DNA reads as TGTGCCAGCAGGGGATTACAAGAGACCCAGTACTTC.

The sample holds a few counts of this clone. The chain couples TRBV2 to TRBJ1-6, with unresolved D. V was pared by 7 bases and J by 9 bases, with 13 bases between. The CDR3 has 13 amino acids. In germline, CDR1 is SNHLY, CDR2 FYNNEI. The CDR3 nucleotides read TGTGCCAGCATAAAGGATAGAAGTTCACCCCTCCACTTT. This gives the protein CASIKDRSSPLHF.

The V and J genes are TRBV5-4 and TRBJ2-1, with D perhaps TRBD2 (7 bases). The germline V gene encodes CDR1 SGHNT and CDR2 YYREEE (reference sequence). CDR3 length: 15 amino acids. Deletions cut 0 bases from V and 6 bases from J, with 13 bases between. The CDR3 region is CASSLGGLAVNEQFF. The DNA of the CDR3 is TGTGCCAGCAGCTTGGGGGGGCTAGCGGTCAATGAGCAGTTCTTC.

CDR3 loop: CASSLGTGGNQPQHF. The CDR3 bases are TGCGCCAGCAGCTTGGGTACAGGGGGCAATCAGCCCCAGCATTTT. The chain carries TRBV5-1 and TRBJ1-5, with 7 bases that match TRBD1. With 0 bases clipped from V and 2 bases from J, the junction kept 2 bases outside the gene matches. In germline, CDR1 is SGHRS, CDR2 YFSETQ. This CDR3 has 15 residues.

The V call is TRBV5-6, the J call TRBJ2-1; 10 nucleotides align to TRBD2. Trimming removed 3 bases from V and 1 base from J; junction bases left unmatched: 10. Germline assignment: CDR1 SGHDT and CDR2 YYEEEE. This CDR3 is built from 18 residues. This CDR3 reads CASSSSGTSVLSYNEQFF. CDR3 nucleotide sequence: TGTGCCAGCAGCTCGTCAGGGACTAGCGTCCTTTCCTACAATGAGCAGTTCTTC.

The V gene is TRBV5-1, the J gene TRBJ2-1; possibly TRBD1 for D (6 bases). V lost 5 bases and J lost 9, with 12 bases in between. Germline lookup yields CDR1 SGHRS and CDR2 YFSETQ. The CDR3 consists of 12 residues. The CDR3 DNA reads TGCGCCAGCAGGGGGGCTATGGGTGAGCAGTTCTTC. Translating it yields CASRGAMGEQFF.

The chain has TRBV20-1 and TRBJ2-5; D might be TRBD1 (5 bases). The CDR3 is 12 residues long. Germline CDR1 DFQATT, CDR2 SNEGSKA (reference sequence). V lost 6 bases and J 4 bases, leaving 12 bases between the germline ends. CDR3 in DNA: TGCAGTGCCAGTCAGGGAAGAGAGACCCAGTACTTC. Residues: CSASQGRETQYF.

The genes are TRBV5-1 and TRBJ2-1, with 13 bases aligning to TRBD2. From germline, CDR1 is SGHRS and CDR2 YFSETQ. The length of the CDR3 is 15 residues. Germline trimming cut 2 bases from V and 9 bases from J; bases unmatched to any gene: 5. The CDR3: CASSLRLAGGTEQFF. The CDR3 DNA reads as TGCGCCAGCAGCTTAAGACTAGCGGGAGGTACTGAGCAGTTCTTC.

This clone has a single count. The chain couples TRBV3-1 (or the pseudogene TRBV3-2) to TRBJ1-1, with D perhaps matching TRBD1 (5 bases). The CDR3 runs 16 residues. Germline CDR1 is LGHDT and CDR2 is YNNKEL (reference sequence). Trimming took 8 bases from V and 0 from J, leaving 19 bases between them. The CDR3 spells CASRGVSNPMNTEAFF. CDR3 in DNA: TGTGCCAGCCGAGGGGTCTCGAATCCCATGAACACTGAAGCTTTCTTT.

This clone was picked up many times. The chain has TRBV19 and TRBJ2-1; 11 bases are shared with TRBD2. The germline V gene encodes CDR1 LNHDA and CDR2 SQIVND (reference sequence). This CDR3 region has 16 residues. The J segment lost 0 bases and the V segment lost 6 bases, leaving 4 bases of the junction unmatched. The CDR3 bases are TGTGCCAGTAGAAGACTAGCGGGAAGCTCCTACAATGAGCAGTTCTTC. Its translation is CASRRLAGSSYNEQFF.

The J gene is TRBJ1-2, the V gene TRBV29-1; D call uncertain. This CDR3 spans 12 amino acids. Germline V lookup: CDR1 SQVTM, CDR2 ANQGSEA. V lost 3 bases and J 3 bases, leaving 8 bases between the germline ends. CDR3 sequence: CSVESRYYGYTF. Here the CDR3 DNA reads TGCAGCGTTGAGTCAAGGTACTATGGCTACACCTTC. Full variable domain (rest looked up from reference TRBV29-1 and TRBJ1-2): SAVISQKPSRDICQRGTSLTIQCQVDSQVTMMFWYRQQPGQSLTLIATANQGSEATYESGFVIDKFPISRPNLTFSTLTVSNMSPEDSSIYLCSVESRYYGYTFGSGTRLTVV.

This clone was observed once. The chain links TRBV2 to TRBJ2-3, with 10 bases fitting TRBD1. Per the germline V gene, CDR1 is SNHLY and CDR2 is FYNNEI. The J segment lost 4 bases and the V segment lost 5 bases, leaving 9 bases of the junction unmatched. The CDR3 covers 16 residues. The CDR3 coding sequence is TGTGCCAGCAGTCTCCGGGGACAGGGGAATTCAGATACGCAGTATTTT. Translating gives CASSLRGQGNSDTQYF.

The chain combines TRBV12-3 or TRBV12-4 with TRBJ1-1, with D unresolved. The CDR3 runs 13 residues. Trimming pared 2 bases from V and 1 base from J, leaving 5 bases between. CDR3 in DNA: TGTGCCAGCAGTTTAACGGGGAACACTGAAGCTTTCTTT. Its protein is CASSLTGNTEAFF.

This rearrangement joins TRBV5-4 to TRBJ1-1, with D perhaps TRBD1 (6 bases). V shed 6 bases and J shed 3 bases, with 18 bases lying between them. The V gene's germline CDR1 is SGHNT and CDR2 YYREEE (reference sequence). There are 15 residues in the CDR3. In DNA form, the CDR3 reads TGTGCCAGCACCCGTGATGAGGGGGTGTACACTGAAGCTTTCTTT. This codes for CASTRDEGVYTEAFF. The full variable domain, with the rest looked up from reference TRBV5-4 and TRBJ1-1, is ETGVTQSPTHLIKTRGQQVTLRCSSQSGHNTVSWYQQALGQGPQFIFQYYREEENGRGNFPPRFSGLQFPNYSSELNVNALELDDSALYLCASTRDEGVYTEAFFGQGTRLTVV.

The rearrangement joins TRBV2 to TRBJ1-5; 8 nucleotides match TRBD1. The CDR3 spans 15 residues. Per the germline V gene, CDR1 is SNHLY and CDR2 is FYNNEI. The J segment lost 0 bases and the V segment lost 8 bases, leaving 6 bases of the junction unmatched. CDR3 amino acids: CASRTGTYSNQPQHF. CDR3 nucleotides: TGTGCCAGCCGGACAGGGACATATAGCAATCAGCCCCAGCATTTT.

A word on this clone: This CDR3 is also generated by other DNA sequences in the sample. The chain employs TRBV5-4 and TRBJ2-1; D gene uncertain. Germline V gives CDR1 SGHNT, CDR2 YYREEE (reference sequence). With 2 bases removed from V and 2 bases from J, the gap between germline ends came to 11 bases. The CDR3 runs to 15 residues. The CDR3 spells CASSFSGGAYNEQFF. CDR3 in DNA: TGTGCCAGCAGCTTTTCGGGTGGCGCCTACAATGAGCAGTTCTTC. Looking up the rest from reference TRBV5-4 and TRBJ2-1 gives the full variable domain: ETGVTQSPTHLIKTRGQQVTLRCSSQSGHNTVSWYQQALGQGPQFIFQYYREEENGRGNFPPRFSGLQFPNYSSELNVNALELDDSALYLCASSFSGGAYNEQFFGPGTRLTVL.